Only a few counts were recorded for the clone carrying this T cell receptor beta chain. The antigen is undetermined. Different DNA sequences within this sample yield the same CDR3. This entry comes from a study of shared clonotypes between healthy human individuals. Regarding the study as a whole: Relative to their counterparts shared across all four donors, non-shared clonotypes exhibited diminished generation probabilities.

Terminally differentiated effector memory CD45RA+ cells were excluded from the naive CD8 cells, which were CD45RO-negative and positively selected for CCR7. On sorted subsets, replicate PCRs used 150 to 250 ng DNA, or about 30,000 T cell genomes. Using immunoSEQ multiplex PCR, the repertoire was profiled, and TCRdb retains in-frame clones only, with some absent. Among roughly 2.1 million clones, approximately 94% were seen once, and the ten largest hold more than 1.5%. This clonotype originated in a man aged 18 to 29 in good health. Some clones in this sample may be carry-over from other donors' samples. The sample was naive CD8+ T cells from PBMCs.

The CDR3 coding sequence is TGCGCCAGCAGCCAAGACAGGGGGCTGGGCAATCAGCCCCAGCATTTT. Its protein is CASSQDRGLGNQPQHF. The chain combines TRBV4-1 with TRBJ1-5; TRBD1 aligns across 8 bases. The CDR3 runs to 16 residues. The ends lost 0 bases at V and 2 bases at J; junction bases unmatched: 3. In germline, CDR1 is MGHRA, CDR2 YSYEKL.